Each of the 30 T cell receptor beta chains below was sequenced from the same sample in a study of regulatory T cells in long-lasting Graves disease. Libraries of TCR beta came from iRepertoire HTBI primers plus Arm-PCR of CDR3 regions. Each CDR3 protein is one row after TCRdb ran MiXCR on the multiplex PCR reads. The repertoire holds fewer than 650,000 distinct CDR3 sequences, with about 15% as singletons. Indicated time point: newly diagnosed GD, antithyroid drugs for less than 3 months. From PBMCs, RNA was extracted and then used to make the TCR library. These data also featured in a second study, about T cells in Graves' hyperthyroidism and ophthalmopathy.

Material: peripheral blood mononuclear cells (PBMCs), obtained at new diagnosis, from a patient treated with antithyroid drugs. Receptors were obtained from a man aged 18 to 29 with Graves disease.

This clonotype was counted many times. V gene TRBV5-5 combines with J gene TRBJ1-1; 7 nucleotides align to TRBD1. V shed 4 bases and J 1 base; nucleotides not matched to a gene: 10. This CDR3 has 16 residues. The germline V gene encodes CDR1 SGHKS and CDR2 YYEKEE (reference sequence). This chain's CDR3 is CASSPNDRARNTEAFF. The CDR3 DNA reads TGTGCCAGCAGCCCGAATGACAGGGCGAGGAACACTGAAGCTTTCTTT.

In nucleotides, the CDR3 is TGTGCCAGCAGCGTAGGATCCCCGGGAGCCGGGGAGCTGTTTTTT. Its protein is CASSVGSPGAGELFF. This chain joins TRBV9 and TRBJ2-2; D may be TRBD2 (6 bases). Trimming took 0 bases from V and 6 from J, leaving 12 bases between them. This CDR3 is built from 15 residues. Germline CDR1 is SGDLS and CDR2 is YYNGEE.

V and J are TRBV28 and TRBJ2-1; D perhaps matches TRBD2 (6 bases). V lost 3 bases to trimming and J lost 2 bases, with 8 bases between them. Germline assignment: CDR1 MDHEN and CDR2 SYDVKM. This CDR3 contains 14 residues. The CDR3: CASSFGSPYNEQFF. CDR3 DNA sequence: TGTGCCAGCAGTTTCGGGAGCCCCTACAATGAGCAGTTCTTC.

This clonotype showed up many times. The V and J genes are TRBV28 and TRBJ2-1; 7 bases are a match to TRBD2. Trimming removed 3 bases from V and 8 bases from J; junction bases left unmatched: 7. Germline CDR1 is MDHEN and CDR2 is SYDVKM. The CDR3 consists of 14 residues. In nucleotides, the CDR3 is TGTGCCAGCAGTTTTCCGGGGGGAGGCCATGAGCAGTTCTTC. Its translation is CASSFPGGGHEQFF.

V usage is TRBV20-1 and J usage is TRBJ1-6; the D gene is possibly TRBD1 (5 bases). V dropped 5 bases and J dropped 0 bases, with 14 bases sitting between them. Per germline, CDR1 DFQATT and CDR2 SNEGSKA (reference sequence). CDR3 size: 16 residues. The CDR3, as DNA: TGCAGTGCTCGCGCGGGGGGGAGCTCCTATAATTCACCCCTCCACTTT. Protein product: CSARAGGSSYNSPLHF.

This chain joins TRBV27 and TRBJ1-1; D is unresolved. Looked up from germline, CDR1 is MNHEY and CDR2 is SMNVEV (reference sequence). The CDR3 loop spans 14 amino acids. V lost 4 bases and J 2 bases, leaving 11 bases between the germline ends. In nucleotides, the CDR3 is TGTGCCAGCAGTTCTGACGGGATCAACACTGAAGCTTTCTTT. Translating it yields CASSSDGINTEAFF.

This clonotype was seen many times. The V call is TRBV6-1, the J call TRBJ1-2, with D possibly matching TRBD1 (5 bases). Per the germline V gene, CDR1 is MNHNS and CDR2 is SASEGT. Trimming shortened V by 0 bases and J by 4 bases, and 12 bases separated the two germline ends. The CDR3 length is 15 residues. The CDR3 sequence: CASSEARYGAYGYTF. CDR3 nucleotides: TGTGCCAGCAGTGAAGCGAGATACGGGGCCTATGGCTACACCTTC.

The chain is built from TRBV9 and TRBJ2-2; 11 positions match TRBD2. Per the germline V gene, CDR1 is SGDLS and CDR2 is YYNGEE. The CDR3 is 20 amino acids. V lost 0 bases to trimming and J lost 4 bases; unmatched junction nucleotides: 14. The CDR3 protein is CASSVVGLAGGSEATGELFF. The CDR3 DNA is TGTGCCAGCAGCGTAGTAGGGCTAGCGGGAGGCTCCGAAGCCACCGGGGAGCTGTTTTTT.

A few counts support this clonotype. The chain carries TRBV19 and TRBJ1-5; D remains ambiguous. The V and J ends lost 1 base and 3 bases respectively, with 10 bases between them. The CDR3 sequence is 15 residues long. Germline V gene lookup returns CDR1 LNHDA and CDR2 SQIVND (reference sequence). CDR3 DNA: TGTGCCAGTAGTATAGTAGGGATACTCAATCAGCCCCAGCATTTT. The encoded protein is CASSIVGILNQPQHF.

This clonotype showed up just a few times. V is TRBV6-1 and J is TRBJ2-6; possibly TRBD2 for D (6 bases). The CDR3 covers 15 residues. Germline-derived CDR1 and CDR2 are MNHNS and SASEGT. V gave up 6 bases and J gave up 12 bases, with 21 bases separating them. CDR3 loop: CASRKLGLTGGVLTF. The CDR3 coding sequence is TGTGCCAGCAGGAAGCTGGGACTTACTGGTGGCGTCCTGACTTTC.

This CDR3 is CASSRGDYSYNEQFF. CDR3 bases: TGTGCCAGCAGCCGGGGGGATTACTCCTACAATGAGCAGTTCTTC. The genes are TRBV14 and TRBJ2-1; D is possibly TRBD2 (6 bases). The CDR3 runs 15 residues. V shed 4 bases and J shed 0 bases, with 10 bases lying between them. The germline V gene encodes CDR1 SGHDN and CDR2 FVKESK.

Turning to this clonotype: Here the CDR3 omits its conserved ending phenylalanine or tryptophan, so a read error is the likely source. The chain employs TRBV30 and TRBJ2-3; D gene uncertain. The CDR3 is 12 residues long. CDR1 and CDR2 (germline): GTSNPN, SVGIG (reference sequence). V was cut by 5 bases and J by 0 bases, with 6 bases left in between. The CDR3 DNA reads as TGTGCCTGGGCCGTTAGCACAGATACGCAGTATTCT. The encoded protein is CAWAVSTDTQYS.

This clonotype was recorded many times. The V call is TRBV18, the J call TRBJ1-2; D is uncertain. Germline V CDR1 and CDR2: KGHSH, LQKENI. The CDR3 is 14 amino acids. V was trimmed by 1 base and J by 4 bases, leaving 10 bases between them. In DNA, the CDR3 is TGTGCCAGCTCACCACGGGGTGCCATCTATGGCTACACCTTC. It specifies CASSPRGAIYGYTF.

This chain links TRBV20-1 with TRBJ2-1, with D possibly being TRBD2 (6 bases). Trimming cost V 6 bases and J 0 bases, with 15 bases left between them. The CDR3 consists of 15 residues. Germline V gene sequence: CDR1 DFQATT, CDR2 SNEGSKA (reference sequence). The CDR3 DNA reads as TGCAGTGCCCCCACGGACTACCTCTCCTACAATGAGCAGTTCTTC. It specifies CSAPTDYLSYNEQFF.

This clonotype was recorded at least ten times. The V and J genes are TRBV20-1 and TRBJ2-3; 12 positions agree with TRBD2. The CDR3 is 18 amino acids. Germline CDR1 reads DFQATT; CDR2 reads SNEGSKA (reference sequence). J gave up 4 bases and V 6 bases, and 17 bases lay outside the gene matches. CDR3 region: CSASPSGRAGRTADTQYF. The CDR3 DNA sequence: TGCAGTGCCTCCCCTAGCGGGAGGGCCGGGCGGACCGCAGATACGCAGTATTTT.

This clonotype has at least ten counts. Mismatch with germline at one junction end may stem from a read error. The chain uses TRBV7-7 and TRBJ2-1; D ambiguous. Per the germline V gene, CDR1 is SSHAT and CDR2 is FNYEAQ (reference sequence). The CDR3 loop spans 15 amino acids. The CDR3 region has the DNA TGTGCTAGCAGCCCAATTTCGGCTACCTACAATGAGCAGTTCTTC. It translates to CASSPISATYNEQFF.

The sample holds many counts of this clonotype. The chain carries TRBV12-3 or TRBV12-4 and TRBJ2-7; 9 nucleotides line up with TRBD2. The CDR3 is made up of 16 amino acids. V gave up 5 bases and J gave up 5 bases; unmatched junction bases: 13. The CDR3 spells CASSGDSASGMNEQYF. The CDR3 DNA reads as TGTGCCAGCAGTGGGGACTCGGCTAGCGGGATGAACGAGCAGTACTTC.

This clonotype was counted many times. The chain couples TRBV6-2 or TRBV6-3 to TRBJ1-1; D gene ambiguous. Germline lookup yields CDR1 MNHEY and CDR2 SVGEGT. The CDR3 consists of 13 residues. V was cut by 0 bases and J by 2 bases, with 4 bases left in between. The CDR3 loop is CASSYSLNTEAFF. For the CDR3, the DNA is TGTGCCAGCAGTTACTCGCTAAACACTGAAGCTTTCTTT.

The chain has TRBV5-5 and TRBJ2-7; 7 bases align to TRBD1. The V gene end was trimmed by 2 bases and the J gene end by 4 bases; junction bases not matched to a gene: 6. Germline loops: CDR1 SGHKS, CDR2 YYEKEE (reference sequence). The CDR3 spans 14 residues. In nucleotides, the CDR3 is TGTGCCAGCAGCTTCCGACAGGGATATTACGAGCAGTACTTC. Amino acids: CASSFRQGYYEQYF.

On this clonotype itself: One base away lies a much larger clone, so this may be a sequencing read error. The chain joins TRBV2 to TRBJ1-2; TRBD1 might be the D (5 bases). V was clipped by 4 bases and J by 4 bases, with 16 bases between them. Per the germline V gene, CDR1 is SNHLY and CDR2 is FYNNEI. The CDR3 loop spans 15 amino acids. CDR3 sequence: CASSARATLSYGYTF. In DNA, the CDR3 is TGTGCCAGCAGTGCCAGGGCAACGCTTAGCTATGGCTACACCTTC. The full variable domain, its missing parts supplied by reference TRBV2 and TRBJ1-2, is EPEVTQTPSHQVTQMGQEVILRCVPISNHLYFYWYRQILGQKVEFLVSFYNNEISEKSEIFDDQFSVERPDGSNFTLKIRSTKLEDSAMYFCASSARATLSYGYTFGSGTRLTVV.

The chain carries TRBV28 and TRBJ2-7; D possibly corresponds to TRBD2 (5 bases). CDR1 is MDHEN and CDR2 is SYDVKM in the germline V gene. The CDR3 sequence is 12 residues long. The germline V and J ends were trimmed by 10 bases and 4 bases, with 14 bases remaining between them. The CDR3 DNA follows: TGTGCCAATCGCCGGGGTTTTTACGAGCAGTACTTC. Its protein is CANRRGFYEQYF.

This clonotype has just a few counts. The chain carries TRBV16 and TRBJ1-5; unclear D gene. Germline V gene lookup returns CDR1 KGHSY and CDR2 FQNENV. This CDR3 is 12 amino acids long. The CDR3 region is CASAGSNQPQHF. The CDR3 DNA reads TGTGCTAGTGCCGGGAGCAATCAGCCCCAGCATTTT.

The chain carries TRBV12-3 or TRBV12-4 and TRBJ2-1, with TRBD1 identical over 9 bases. This CDR3 is built from 15 residues. The J segment lost 1 base and the V segment lost 5 bases, leaving 3 bases of the junction unmatched. CDR3 residues: CASSKGTGSYNEQFF. The CDR3 DNA reads as TGTGCCAGCAGTAAAGGGACAGGGTCCTACAATGAGCAGTTCTTC.

This clonotype was seen only a few times. J is TRBJ2-7 and V is TRBV5-1, with D possibly called TRBD1 or TRBD2 (5 bases each). This CDR3 spans 12 amino acids. The germline gives CDR1 SGHRS, CDR2 YFSETQ. Trimming removed 3 bases from V and 5 bases from J, with 9 bases in between. CDR3 in DNA: TGCGCCAGCAGCTCTATGGGGGACGAGCAGTACTTC. Amino acids: CASSSMGDEQYF.

This clonotype was picked up many times. The gene calls are TRBV30 and TRBJ1-2, with unresolved D. The V end was cut by 5 bases, the J end by 4 bases, with 17 bases between. Per the germline V gene, CDR1 is GTSNPN and CDR2 is SVGIG (reference sequence). There are 14 residues in the CDR3. CDR3 coding DNA: TGTGCCTGGGACTCTAAGGGCGCTGGCTATGGCTACACCTTC. The encoded protein is CAWDSKGAGYGYTF.

CDR3 sequence (DNA): TGCAGTGCTAGAGATCGACCCAATGAGCAGTTCTTC. It is translated as CSARDRPNEQFF. V gene TRBV20-1 combines with J gene TRBJ2-1; D gene unclear. CDR3 size: 12 residues. The germline gives CDR1 DFQATT, CDR2 SNEGSKA (reference sequence). The V and J ends lost 0 bases and 6 bases respectively, with 6 bases between them.

The sample holds many counts of this clonotype. The DNA for the CDR3 is TGTGCCAGCTCACCACCGGTACATAACTATGGCTACACCTTC. Protein sequence: CASSPPVHNYGYTF. This chain joins TRBV18 and TRBJ1-2; D is unresolved. With 0 bases removed from V and 1 base from J, the gap between germline ends came to 6 bases. Per the germline V gene, CDR1 is KGHSH and CDR2 is LQKENI. The CDR3 runs 14 residues.

The chain is built from TRBV3-1 and TRBJ2-7, with 10 bases that match TRBD2. Germline CDR1 is LGHDT and CDR2 is YNNKEL (reference sequence). The CDR3 contains 15 residues. V shed 4 bases and J 4 bases; nucleotides not matched to a gene: 7. CDR3 nucleotides: TGTGCCAGCAGCCTTGCTAGCGGGAGAAGATACGAGCAGTACTTC. This sequence encodes CASSLASGRRYEQYF.

In its sample, this clonotype was seen many times. In DNA form, the CDR3 reads TGTGCCAGCAGCACGGGGGTGTCCTATGGCTACACCTTC. Its translation is CASSTGVSYGYTF. The chain employs TRBV28 and TRBJ1-2, with D tentatively TRBD1 (5 bases). The CDR3 has 13 residues. V was shortened by 6 bases and J by 4 bases, with 12 bases between the two germline ends. Germline CDR1 and CDR2: MDHEN and SYDVKM.

The chain uses TRBV5-1 and TRBJ1-2, with D unresolved. The CDR3 covers 14 residues. The germline V gene encodes CDR1 SGHRS and CDR2 YFSETQ. V dropped 0 bases and J dropped 1 base, with 7 bases sitting between them. The CDR3 reads CASSLEASNYGYTF. CDR3 nucleotides: TGCGCCAGCAGCTTGGAGGCCAGTAACTATGGCTACACCTTC. The full variable domain, with the rest looked up from reference TRBV5-1 and TRBJ1-2, is KAGVTQTPRYLIKTRGQQVTLSCSPISGHRSVSWYQQTPGQGLQFLFEYFSETQRNKGNFPGRFSGRQFSNSRSEMNVSTLELGDSALYLCASSLEASNYGYTFGSGTRLTVV.